One T cell receptor (beta chain) is described in this entry. V lost 5 bases and J lost 4; bases outside the gene matches: 7. Per germline, CDR1 KGHDR and CDR2 SFDVKD. CDR3 length equals 17 residues. These data belong to a study of blood T cell repertoires in COVID-19. Sequenced by immunoSEQ multiplex PCR; TCRdb stores in-frame clones only, minus some. This sample has roughly 81,000 clones; roughly 82% occur once, and the top ten carry more than 9%. The sequence was collected from a man in his 60s with acute or convalescent COVID-19. This sequence joins TRBV24-1 and TRBJ2-6; 10 bases align to TRBD1. The source material was peripheral blood. The CDR3 DNA reads as TGTGCCACCAGTGCCGGGACAGGGGATAACGGGGCCAACGTCCTGACTTTC. Amino acids: CATSAGTGDNGANVLTF.